This TCR beta chain was captured by sequencing in a study of CD8 T cells in Susac syndrome. On this clonotype itself: Its antigen is currently unknown.

Losses at the gene ends were 6 bases for V and 0 bases for J; bases not matched to a gene: 13. Germline CDR1 and CDR2: DFQATT and SNEGSKA (reference sequence). This CDR3 comprises 18 residues. RNA, at roughly 0.5 to 1 ug, was reverse transcribed with random hexamers. By means of immunoSEQ multiplex PCR, TCR beta CDR3 spanning 54 Vbeta and 13 Jbeta underwent amplification. TCRdb re-derived calls from the immunoSEQ multiplex PCR reads in MiXCR, one entry per CDR3 protein. The sample includes about 60,000 distinct CDR3 sequences, roughly 94% of them seen just once. Those who served as multiple sclerosis controls were treatment-naive patients with stable or active relapsing-remitting disease. Bulk CD8+ and CD4+ cells came from magnetic negative isolation; CD8+ TEMRA by FACS. Study-level findings and limits: The study admitted that it had a relatively small number of individuals in its TCR sequencing and HLA analysis.

The V call is TRBV20-1, the J call TRBJ2-7; 14 positions match TRBD2. This clonotype originated in a human donor with multiple sclerosis. Sequencing was carried out using CD8+ T cells from PBMCs. CDR3 sequence reads: CSATSGLAGGEFSYEQYF. CDR3 DNA: TGCAGTGCGACCTCAGGACTAGCGGGGGGCGAGTTCTCCTACGAGCAGTACTTC.